This T cell receptor beta chain was profiled in a study of T cell repertoires in cytomegalovirus infection. The study's findings and limits: HLA-C-restricted CMV clonotypes gave the most frequent clonotype in two of eight donors.

TCRdb re-derived calls from the reads in MiXCR, one entry per CDR3 protein. The sample lists some 590,000 distinct CDR3 sequences; under 45% were seen once. Concerning this clonotype itself: The antigen is unknown.

J lost 7 bases, V lost 3 bases, and 7 bases had no gene match. There are 14 residues in the CDR3. Looked up from germline, CDR1 is DFQATT and CDR2 is SNEGSKA (reference sequence). This specimen consisted of cultured PBMCs, obtained from culture after CMV antigen stimulation. The clonotype was recovered from a human donor in good health (CMV status not recorded). Some clones in this sample may be carry-over from other donors' samples. V gene TRBV20-1 combines with J gene TRBJ2-1, with 9 bases that match TRBD2. CDR3 residues: CSASQRGARNEQFF. In DNA, the CDR3 is TGCAGTGCTAGCCAGCGGGGGGCGAGGAATGAGCAGTTCTTC.